This is a list of T cell receptor beta chains from one sample in a study of shared clonotypes between healthy human individuals. Using immunoSEQ multiplex PCR, the repertoire was profiled, and TCRdb retains in-frame clones only, with some absent. Here the sample spans roughly 590,000 clones, over 95% being singletons. The sample was naive CD8+ T cells sorted from blood. The receptors stem from a woman in her twenties or thirties in good health. Each CDR3 is given with its conserved first and last residue. Fields, in order: clone size, D gene, V gene, J gene, CDR3 protein, CDR3 DNA. D genes are given only for firm matches. Rows may omit the clone size; those that give it use once, few, many or a size class.

abundance: .; d_gene: TRBD1; v_gene: TRBV12-5; j_gene: TRBJ1-2; CDR3aa: CASGLVRGQNYGYTF; CDR3nt: TGTGCTAGTGGTTTGGTACGGGGACAGAACTATGGCTACACCTTC
abundance: .; d_gene: .; v_gene: TRBV21-1; j_gene: TRBJ2-6; CDR3aa: CASSGTGDGANVLTF; CDR3nt: TGTGCCAGCAGCGGGACAGGAGACGGGGCCAACGTCCTGACTTTC
abundance: .; d_gene: .; v_gene: TRBV13; j_gene: TRBJ2-2; CDR3aa: CASSFRDSEFDGELFF; CDR3nt: TGTGCCAGCAGTTTCCGGGACTCCGAGTTTGATGGGGAGCTGTTTTTT
abundance: .; d_gene: .; v_gene: TRBV5-5; j_gene: TRBJ1-3; CDR3aa: CASSLMPGSSGNTIYF; CDR3nt: TGTGCCAGCAGCTTGATGCCAGGCAGCTCTGGAAACACCATATATTTT
abundance: .; d_gene: .; v_gene: TRBV28; j_gene: TRBJ1-1; CDR3aa: CASSLTAGLNTEAFF; CDR3nt: TGTGCCAGCAGTTTAACCGCCGGATTGAACACTGAAGCTTTCTTT
abundance: .; d_gene: TRBD2; v_gene: TRBV6-5; j_gene: TRBJ2-7; CDR3aa: CASTNQAGWGHEQYF; CDR3nt: TGTGCCAGCACTAACCAAGCGGGATGGGGTCACGAGCAGTACTTC
abundance: .; d_gene: TRBD2; v_gene: TRBV28; j_gene: TRBJ2-7; CDR3aa: CASSGLLTSGSYLYYEQYF; CDR3nt: TGTGCCAGCTCGGGACTCCTGACTAGCGGGAGTTACCTCTACTACGAGCAGTACTTC
abundance: .; d_gene: TRBD1; v_gene: TRBV27; j_gene: TRBJ1-1; CDR3aa: CASSLLTGRTEAFF; CDR3nt: TGTGCCAGCAGTTTGTTGACAGGGCGTACTGAAGCTTTCTTT
abundance: .; d_gene: TRBD2; v_gene: TRBV27; j_gene: TRBJ2-7; CDR3aa: CASSLGAGDVFEQYF; CDR3nt: TGTGCCAGCAGTTTAGGAGCGGGAGATGTATTCGAGCAGTACTTC
abundance: .; d_gene: .; v_gene: TRBV2; j_gene: TRBJ2-3; CDR3aa: CASKWGEAGDTQYF; CDR3nt: TGTGCCAGCAAATGGGGCGAAGCAGGGGATACGCAGTATTTT
abundance: .; d_gene: TRBD1; v_gene: TRBV11-2; j_gene: TRBJ2-7; CDR3aa: CASSWDRGILYEQYF; CDR3nt: TGTGCCAGCAGCTGGGACAGGGGGATACTATACGAGCAGTACTTC
abundance: .; d_gene: TRBD1; v_gene: TRBV28; j_gene: TRBJ2-3; CDR3aa: CASSGQGSYTDTQYF; CDR3nt: TGTGCCAGCAGCGGACAGGGAAGTTACACAGATACGCAGTATTTT
abundance: .; d_gene: TRBD1; v_gene: TRBV19; j_gene: TRBJ1-5; CDR3aa: CAGEDRGPQPQHF; CDR3nt: TGTGCCGGCGAGGACAGGGGGCCTCAGCCCCAGCATTTT
abundance: .; d_gene: .; v_gene: TRBV4-1; j_gene: TRBJ2-5; CDR3aa: CASSHPEGGLQETQYF; CDR3nt: TGCGCCAGCAGCCATCCTGAAGGGGGGCTGCAAGAGACCCAGTACTTC
abundance: .; d_gene: TRBD1; v_gene: TRBV5-6; j_gene: TRBJ2-7; CDR3aa: CASSPTPGQGAYEQYF; CDR3nt: TGTGCCAGCAGCCCCACCCCTGGACAGGGGGCTTACGAGCAGTACTTC
abundance: few; d_gene: .; v_gene: TRBV27; j_gene: TRBJ1-5; CDR3aa: CASSPRGQPQHF; CDR3nt: TGTGCCAGCAGCCCCCGGGGTCAGCCCCAGCATTTT
abundance: .; d_gene: .; v_gene: TRBV10-2; j_gene: TRBJ1-2; CDR3aa: CASSDPSGAYGYTF; CDR3nt: TGCGCCAGCAGTGATCCGTCAGGGGCTTATGGCTACACCTTC
abundance: .; d_gene: TRBD1; v_gene: TRBV9; j_gene: TRBJ1-2; CDR3aa: CASSVDEGTGYGYTF; CDR3nt: TGTGCCAGCAGCGTAGACGAAGGGACAGGATACGGCTACACCTTC
abundance: .; d_gene: TRBD1; v_gene: TRBV28; j_gene: TRBJ2-3; CDR3aa: CASTGDSRWDTQYF; CDR3nt: TGTGCCAGCACTGGGGACAGCCGTTGGGATACGCAGTATTTT
abundance: .; d_gene: .; v_gene: TRBV28; j_gene: TRBJ2-7; CDR3aa: CASSFRSYEQYF; CDR3nt: TGTGCCAGCAGTTTTAGGTCCTACGAGCAGTACTTC
abundance: .; d_gene: .; v_gene: TRBV6-5; j_gene: TRBJ2-7; CDR3aa: CASSYGGKPYEQYF; CDR3nt: TGTGCCAGCAGTTACGGCGGGAAACCATACGAGCAGTACTTC
abundance: .; d_gene: .; v_gene: TRBV27; j_gene: TRBJ2-2; CDR3aa: CASSIETGSWTGELFF; CDR3nt: TGTGCCAGCAGTATAGAAACAGGGTCTTGGACCGGGGAGCTGTTTTTT
abundance: .; d_gene: .; v_gene: TRBV28; j_gene: TRBJ1-6; CDR3aa: CASSFKGDLYGAPLHF; CDR3nt: TGTGCCAGCAGTTTTAAAGGGGATCTATATGGTGCACCCCTCCACTTT
abundance: .; d_gene: TRBD1; v_gene: TRBV19; j_gene: TRBJ2-4; CDR3aa: CASSTHRGRGNIQYF; CDR3nt: TGTGCCAGTAGTACCCACAGGGGGCGCGGAAACATTCAGTACTTC
abundance: .; d_gene: TRBD2; v_gene: TRBV7-3; j_gene: TRBJ2-1; CDR3aa: CASSLRGAGDEFF; CDR3nt: TGTGCCAGCAGCTTAAGGGGAGCGGGAGATGAGTTCTTC
abundance: .; d_gene: .; v_gene: TRBV6-5; j_gene: TRBJ2-7; CDR3aa: CATADGSYEQYF; CDR3nt: TGTGCCACCGCGGACGGCTCCTACGAGCAGTACTTC
abundance: .; d_gene: TRBD2; v_gene: TRBV27; j_gene: TRBJ2-7; CDR3aa: CASSLTSPGTSGHSYYEQYF; CDR3nt: TGTGCCAGCAGTTTGACTTCCCCCGGGACTAGCGGTCACAGCTACTACGAGCAGTACTTC
abundance: .; d_gene: TRBD1; v_gene: TRBV6-6; j_gene: TRBJ2-1; CDR3aa: CASSFTDRGHNEQFF; CDR3nt: TGTGCCAGCAGCTTTACGGACAGGGGGCACAATGAGCAGTTCTTC
abundance: .; d_gene: .; v_gene: TRBV4-2; j_gene: TRBJ2-1; CDR3aa: CASSQDTGEGNEQFF; CDR3nt: TGTGCCAGCAGCCAGGATACGGGAGAGGGCAATGAGCAGTTCTTC
abundance: .; d_gene: .; v_gene: TRBV27; j_gene: TRBJ1-2; CDR3aa: CASSLSSGGIFGYTF; CDR3nt: TGTGCCAGCAGTTTATCATCGGGTGGGATCTTTGGCTACACCTTC
abundance: .; d_gene: TRBD1; v_gene: TRBV14; j_gene: TRBJ1-2; CDR3aa: CASSQDRTGVYGYTF; CDR3nt: TGTGCCAGCAGCCAAGATCGAACAGGGGTCTATGGCTACACCTTC
abundance: .; d_gene: TRBD1; v_gene: TRBV9; j_gene: TRBJ2-7; CDR3aa: CASSGSPGTGNYEQYF; CDR3nt: TGTGCCAGCAGCGGAAGCCCCGGGACAGGGAACTACGAGCAGTACTTC
abundance: .; d_gene: TRBD1; v_gene: TRBV7-9; j_gene: TRBJ2-4; CDR3aa: CASSQGQGSKNIQYF; CDR3nt: TGTGCCAGCAGTCAAGGACAGGGGTCCAAAAACATTCAGTACTTC
abundance: .; d_gene: TRBD1; v_gene: TRBV13; j_gene: TRBJ2-3; CDR3aa: CASKLRTGGSTDTQYF; CDR3nt: TGTGCCAGCAAGTTGCGGACAGGGGGTAGCACAGATACGCAGTATTTT
abundance: few; d_gene: TRBD2; v_gene: TRBV15; j_gene: TRBJ2-1; CDR3aa: CATSRAPMYRAGGESNEQFF; CDR3nt: TGTGCCACCAGCAGAGCCCCGATGTACAGAGCGGGAGGGGAGAGTAATGAGCAGTTCTTC
abundance: few; d_gene: .; v_gene: TRBV10-3; j_gene: TRBJ2-7; CDR3aa: CAISEGRYEQYF; CDR3nt: TGTGCCATCAGTGAGGGCCGCTACGAGCAGTACTTC
abundance: .; d_gene: TRBD1; v_gene: TRBV2; j_gene: TRBJ1-1; CDR3aa: CASSGDREVAEAFF; CDR3nt: TGTGCCAGCAGTGGAGACAGGGAGGTCGCTGAAGCTTTCTTT
abundance: .; d_gene: .; v_gene: TRBV11-2; j_gene: TRBJ2-7; CDR3aa: CASSLEQPYEQYF; CDR3nt: TGTGCCAGCAGCTTAGAACAGCCCTACGAGCAGTACTTC
abundance: once; d_gene: .; v_gene: TRBV28; j_gene: TRBJ1-1; CDR3aa: CASSLYGAGWRTEAFF; CDR3nt: TGTGCCAGCAGTTTATATGGGGCTGGGTGGAGGACTGAAGCTTTCTTT
abundance: .; d_gene: TRBD1; v_gene: TRBV7-6; j_gene: TRBJ2-2; CDR3aa: CASSLGGTANTGELFF; CDR3nt: TGTGCCAGCAGCTTAGGTGGGACAGCGAACACCGGGGAGCTGTTTTTT
abundance: .; d_gene: .; v_gene: TRBV7-8; j_gene: TRBJ1-1; CDR3aa: CASSLGALNTEAFF; CDR3nt: TGTGCCAGCAGCTTAGGGGCCTTGAACACTGAAGCTTTCTTT
abundance: .; d_gene: .; v_gene: TRBV27; j_gene: TRBJ2-7; CDR3aa: CASSFGGDEQYF; CDR3nt: TGTGCCAGCAGTTTCGGGGGCGACGAGCAGTACTTC
abundance: .; d_gene: .; v_gene: TRBV11-2; j_gene: TRBJ2-7; CDR3aa: CASSLENEQYF; CDR3nt: TGTGCCAGCAGCTTGGAGAACGAGCAGTACTTC